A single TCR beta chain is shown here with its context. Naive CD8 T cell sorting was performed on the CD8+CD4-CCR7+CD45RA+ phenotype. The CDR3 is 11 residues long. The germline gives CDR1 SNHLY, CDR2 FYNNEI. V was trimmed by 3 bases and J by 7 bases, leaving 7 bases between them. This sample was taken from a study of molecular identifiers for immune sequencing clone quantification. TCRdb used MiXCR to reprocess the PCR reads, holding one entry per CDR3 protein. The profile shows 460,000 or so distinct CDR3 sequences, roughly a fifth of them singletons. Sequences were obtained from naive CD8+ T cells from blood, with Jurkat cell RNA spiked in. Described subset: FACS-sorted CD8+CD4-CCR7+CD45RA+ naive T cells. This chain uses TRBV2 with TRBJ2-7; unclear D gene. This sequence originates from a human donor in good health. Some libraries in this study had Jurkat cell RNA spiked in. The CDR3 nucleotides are TGTGCCAGCAGTGAGCACACTGAGCAGTACTTC. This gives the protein CASSEHTEQYF. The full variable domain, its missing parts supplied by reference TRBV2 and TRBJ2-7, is EPEVTQTPSHQVTQMGQEVILRCVPISNHLYFYWYRQILGQKVEFLVSFYNNEISEKSEIFDDQFSVERPDGSNFTLKIRSTKLEDSAMYFCASSEHTEQYFGPGTRLTVT.